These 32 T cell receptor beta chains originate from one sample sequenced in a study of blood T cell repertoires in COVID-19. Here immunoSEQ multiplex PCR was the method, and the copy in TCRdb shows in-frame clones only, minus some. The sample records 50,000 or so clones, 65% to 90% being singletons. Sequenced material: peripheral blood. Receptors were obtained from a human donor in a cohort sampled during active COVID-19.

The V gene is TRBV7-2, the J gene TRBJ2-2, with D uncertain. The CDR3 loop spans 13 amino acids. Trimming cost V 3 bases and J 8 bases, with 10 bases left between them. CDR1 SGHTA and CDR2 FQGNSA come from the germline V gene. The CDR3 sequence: CASSFRTRGELFF. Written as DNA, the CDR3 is TGTGCCAGCAGCTTTAGAACCCGAGGGGAGCTGTTTTTT.

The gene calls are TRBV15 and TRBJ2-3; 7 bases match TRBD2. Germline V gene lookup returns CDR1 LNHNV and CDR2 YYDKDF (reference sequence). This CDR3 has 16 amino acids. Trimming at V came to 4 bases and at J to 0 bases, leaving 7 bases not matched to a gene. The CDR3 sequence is CATSIGLAESTDTQYF. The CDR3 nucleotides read TGTGCCACCAGCATCGGGCTAGCGGAGAGCACAGATACGCAGTATTTT.

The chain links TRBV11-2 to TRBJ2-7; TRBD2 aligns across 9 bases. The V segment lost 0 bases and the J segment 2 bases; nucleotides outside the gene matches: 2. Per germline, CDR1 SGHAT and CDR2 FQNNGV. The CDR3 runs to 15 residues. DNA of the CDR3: TGTGCCAGCAGCTTAGAGGCTAGCGGGACCTACGAGCAGTACTTC. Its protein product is CASSLEASGTYEQYF.

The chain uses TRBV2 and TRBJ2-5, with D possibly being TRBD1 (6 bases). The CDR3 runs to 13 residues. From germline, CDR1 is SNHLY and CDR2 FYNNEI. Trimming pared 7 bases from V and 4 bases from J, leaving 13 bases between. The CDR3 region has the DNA TGTGCCAGCAATGGGGGCAGGGCAGAGACCCAGTACTTC. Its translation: CASNGGRAETQYF.

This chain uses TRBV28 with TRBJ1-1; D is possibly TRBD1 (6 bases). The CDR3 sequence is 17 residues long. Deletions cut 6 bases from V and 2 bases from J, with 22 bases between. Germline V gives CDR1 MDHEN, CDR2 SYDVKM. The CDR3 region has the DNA TGTGCCAGCAGCTCTTTAGGGACAAAAGGCCCCAACACTGAAGCTTTCTTT. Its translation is CASSSLGTKGPNTEAFF.

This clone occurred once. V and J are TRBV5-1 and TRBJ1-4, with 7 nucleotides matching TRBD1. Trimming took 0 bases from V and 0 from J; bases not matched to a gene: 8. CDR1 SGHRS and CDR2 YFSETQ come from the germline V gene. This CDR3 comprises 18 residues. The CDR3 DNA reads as TGCGCCAGCAGCTTGGCCCGGGACAGCTCAGCAACTAATGAAAAACTGTTTTTT. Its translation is CASSLARDSSATNEKLFF.

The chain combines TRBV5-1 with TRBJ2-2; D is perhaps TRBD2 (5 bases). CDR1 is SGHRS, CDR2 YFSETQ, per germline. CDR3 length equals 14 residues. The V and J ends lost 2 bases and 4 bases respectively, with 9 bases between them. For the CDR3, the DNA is TGCGCCAGCAGCTTCGAGGGCCGCACCGGGGAGCTGTTTTTT. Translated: CASSFEGRTGELFF.

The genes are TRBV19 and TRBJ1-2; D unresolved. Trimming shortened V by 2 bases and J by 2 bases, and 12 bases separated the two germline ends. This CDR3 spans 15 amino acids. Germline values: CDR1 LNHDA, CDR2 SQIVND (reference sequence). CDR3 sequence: CASSILAGINYGYTF. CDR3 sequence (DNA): TGTGCCAGTAGTATACTTGCCGGGATAAACTATGGCTACACCTTC.

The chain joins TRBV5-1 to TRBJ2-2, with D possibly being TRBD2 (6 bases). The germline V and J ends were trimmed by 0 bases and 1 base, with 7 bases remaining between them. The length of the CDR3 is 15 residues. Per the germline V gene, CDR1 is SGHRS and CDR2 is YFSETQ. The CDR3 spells CASSLDGRNTGELFF. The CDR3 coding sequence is TGCGCCAGCAGCTTGGACGGGAGGAACACCGGGGAGCTGTTTTTT.

CDR3 sequence (DNA): TGTGCCAGCAGCCAAGAAATCGGAGGGTCCTACGAGCAGTACTTC. It specifies CASSQEIGGSYEQYF. The gene calls are TRBV4-2 and TRBJ2-7; a possible D gene is TRBD2 (6 bases). This CDR3 has 15 amino acids. Germline V lookup: CDR1 LGHNA, CDR2 YNFKEQ. The V gene lost 0 bases and the J gene lost 1 base, with 10 bases spanning the gap.

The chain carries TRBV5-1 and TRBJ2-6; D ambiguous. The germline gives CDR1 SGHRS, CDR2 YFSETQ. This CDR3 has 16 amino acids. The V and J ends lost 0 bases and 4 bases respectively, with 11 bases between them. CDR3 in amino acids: CASSLDALEGANVLTF. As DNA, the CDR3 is TGCGCCAGCAGCTTGGACGCCTTAGAGGGGGCCAACGTCCTGACTTTC. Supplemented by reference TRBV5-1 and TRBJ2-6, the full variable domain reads KAGVTQTPRYLIKTRGQQVTLSCSPISGHRSVSWYQQTPGQGLQFLFEYFSETQRNKGNFPGRFSGRQFSNSRSEMNVSTLELGDSALYLCASSLDALEGANVLTFGAGSRLTVL.

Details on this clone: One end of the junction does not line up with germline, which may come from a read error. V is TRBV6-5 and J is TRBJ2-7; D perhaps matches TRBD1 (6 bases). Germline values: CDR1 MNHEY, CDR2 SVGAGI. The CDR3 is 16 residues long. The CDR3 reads CASSHSRRGKASEQYF. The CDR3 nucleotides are TGTGCCAGCAGTCACTCGCGTAGGGGGAAAGCCTCCGAGCAGTACTTC.

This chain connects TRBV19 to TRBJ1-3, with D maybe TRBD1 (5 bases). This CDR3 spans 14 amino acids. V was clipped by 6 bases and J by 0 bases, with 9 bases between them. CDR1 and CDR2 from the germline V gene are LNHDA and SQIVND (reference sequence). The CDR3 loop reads CASSRRGSGNTIYF. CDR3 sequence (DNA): TGTGCCAGTAGCCGGAGGGGCTCTGGAAACACCATATATTTT.

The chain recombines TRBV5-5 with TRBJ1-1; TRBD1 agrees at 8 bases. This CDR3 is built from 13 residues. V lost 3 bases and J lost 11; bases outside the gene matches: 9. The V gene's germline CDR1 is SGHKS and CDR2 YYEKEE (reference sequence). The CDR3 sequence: CASSSGQGRNAFF. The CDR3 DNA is TGTGCCAGCAGCTCCGGACAGGGTCGGAATGCTTTCTTT.

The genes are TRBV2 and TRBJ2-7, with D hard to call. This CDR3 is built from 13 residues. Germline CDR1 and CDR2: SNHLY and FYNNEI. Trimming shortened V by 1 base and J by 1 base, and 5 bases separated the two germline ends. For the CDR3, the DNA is TGTGCCAGCAGTGAAGAAGCTTCCTACGAGCAGTACTTC. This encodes CASSEEASYEQYF.

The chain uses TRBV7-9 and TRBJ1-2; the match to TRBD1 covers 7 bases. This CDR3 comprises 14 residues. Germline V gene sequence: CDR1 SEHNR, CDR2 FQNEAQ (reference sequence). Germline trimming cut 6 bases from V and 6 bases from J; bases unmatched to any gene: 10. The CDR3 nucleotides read TGTGCCAGCAGTCAAAACCGGGACAGCAATGGCTACACCTTC. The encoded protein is CASSQNRDSNGYTF.

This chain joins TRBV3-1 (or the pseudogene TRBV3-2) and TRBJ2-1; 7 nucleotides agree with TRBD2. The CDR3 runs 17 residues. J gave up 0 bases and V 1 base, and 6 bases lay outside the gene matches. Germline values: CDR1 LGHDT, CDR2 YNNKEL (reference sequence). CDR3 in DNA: TGTGCCAGCAGCCAAGTTGGGGGGGACCCCTCCTACAATGAGCAGTTCTTC. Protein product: CASSQVGGDPSYNEQFF.

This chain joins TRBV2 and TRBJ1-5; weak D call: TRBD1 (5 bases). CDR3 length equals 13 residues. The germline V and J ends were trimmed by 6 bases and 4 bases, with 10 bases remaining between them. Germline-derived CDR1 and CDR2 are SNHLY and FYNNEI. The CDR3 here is CASRFDRNQPQHF. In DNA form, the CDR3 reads TGTGCCAGCAGATTCGACAGAAATCAGCCCCAGCATTTT. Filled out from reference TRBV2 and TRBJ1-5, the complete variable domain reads EPEVTQTPSHQVTQMGQEVILRCVPISNHLYFYWYRQILGQKVEFLVSFYNNEISEKSEIFDDQFSVERPDGSNFTLKIRSTKLEDSAMYFCASRFDRNQPQHFGDGTRLSIL.

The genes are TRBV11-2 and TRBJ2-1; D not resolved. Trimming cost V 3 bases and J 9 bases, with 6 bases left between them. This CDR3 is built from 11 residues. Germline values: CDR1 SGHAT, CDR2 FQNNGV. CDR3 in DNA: TGTGCCAGCAGCTTTAGTGGTGAGCAGTTCTTC. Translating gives CASSFSGEQFF.

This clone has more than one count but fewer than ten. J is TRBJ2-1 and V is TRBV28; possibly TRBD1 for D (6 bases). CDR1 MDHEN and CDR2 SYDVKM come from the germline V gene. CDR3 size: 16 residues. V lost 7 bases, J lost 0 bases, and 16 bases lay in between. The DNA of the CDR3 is TGTGCCAGCACTCCTTTTCTGGGGGCCTCCTACAATGAGCAGTTCTTC. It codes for CASTPFLGASYNEQFF.

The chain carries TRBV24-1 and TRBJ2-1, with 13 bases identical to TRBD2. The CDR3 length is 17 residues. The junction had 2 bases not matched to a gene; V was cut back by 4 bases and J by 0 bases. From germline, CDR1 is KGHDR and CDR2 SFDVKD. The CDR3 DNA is TGTGCCACCAGTGACAGGACTAGCGGGAGCTCCTACAATGAGCAGTTCTTC. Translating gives CATSDRTSGSSYNEQFF.

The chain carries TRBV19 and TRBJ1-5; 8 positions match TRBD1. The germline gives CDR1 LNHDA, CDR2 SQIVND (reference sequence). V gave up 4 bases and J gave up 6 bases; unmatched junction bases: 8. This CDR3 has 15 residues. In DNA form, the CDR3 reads TGTGCCAGTAGTACGGGACAGGTTGAAGGTCAGCCCCAGCATTTT. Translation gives CASSTGQVEGQPQHF.

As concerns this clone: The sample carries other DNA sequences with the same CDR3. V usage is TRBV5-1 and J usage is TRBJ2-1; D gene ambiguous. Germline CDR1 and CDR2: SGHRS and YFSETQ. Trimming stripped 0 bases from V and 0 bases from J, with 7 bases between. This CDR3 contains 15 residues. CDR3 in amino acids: CASSLASSSYNEQFF. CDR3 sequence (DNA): TGCGCCAGCAGCTTGGCTTCGAGCTCCTACAATGAGCAGTTCTTC.

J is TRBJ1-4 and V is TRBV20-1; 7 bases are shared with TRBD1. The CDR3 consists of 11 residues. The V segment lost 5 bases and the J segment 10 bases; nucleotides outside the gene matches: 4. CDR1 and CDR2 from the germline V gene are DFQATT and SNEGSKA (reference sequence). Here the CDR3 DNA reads TGCAGTGCTTACAGGGGTGCAAAACTGTTTTTT. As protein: CSAYRGAKLFF.

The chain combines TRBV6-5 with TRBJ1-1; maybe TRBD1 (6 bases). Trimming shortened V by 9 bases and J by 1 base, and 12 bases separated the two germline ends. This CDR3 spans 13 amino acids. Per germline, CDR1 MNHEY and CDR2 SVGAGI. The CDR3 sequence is CARKGVGNTEAFF. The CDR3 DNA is TGTGCCAGAAAGGGGGTAGGGAACACTGAAGCTTTCTTT.

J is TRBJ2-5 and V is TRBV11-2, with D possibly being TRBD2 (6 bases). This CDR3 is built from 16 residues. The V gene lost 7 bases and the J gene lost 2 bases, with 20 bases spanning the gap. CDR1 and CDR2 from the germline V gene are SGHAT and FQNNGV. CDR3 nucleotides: TGTGCCAGCAAACCCTGGACTACTCGGTTTCAAGAGACCCAGTACTTC. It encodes CASKPWTTRFQETQYF.

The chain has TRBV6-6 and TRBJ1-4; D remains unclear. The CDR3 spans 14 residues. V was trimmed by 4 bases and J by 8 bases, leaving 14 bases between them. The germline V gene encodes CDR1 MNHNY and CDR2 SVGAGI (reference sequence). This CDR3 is CASSLRTGSEKLFF. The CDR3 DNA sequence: TGTGCCAGCAGTTTAAGAACGGGGAGCGAAAAACTGTTTTTT.

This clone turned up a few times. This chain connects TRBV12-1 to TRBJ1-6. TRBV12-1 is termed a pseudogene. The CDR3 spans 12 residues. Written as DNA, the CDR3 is TGTGCCAGCAGACGCGGCCGACTGAGGATCCACTTT. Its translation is CASRRGRLRIHF.

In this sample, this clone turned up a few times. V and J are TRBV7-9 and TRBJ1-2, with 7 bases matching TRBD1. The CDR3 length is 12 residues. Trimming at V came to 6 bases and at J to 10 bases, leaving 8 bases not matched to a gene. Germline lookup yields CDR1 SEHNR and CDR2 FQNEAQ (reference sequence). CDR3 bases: TGTGCCAGCAGACGGGGACAGAACCACTACACCTTC. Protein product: CASRRGQNHYTF.

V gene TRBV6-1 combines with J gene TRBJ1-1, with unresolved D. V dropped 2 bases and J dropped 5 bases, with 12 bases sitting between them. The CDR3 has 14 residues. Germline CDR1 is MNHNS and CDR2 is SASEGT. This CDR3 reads CASSEPPILTEAFF. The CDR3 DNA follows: TGTGCCAGCAGTGAACCCCCTATTTTAACTGAAGCTTTCTTT.

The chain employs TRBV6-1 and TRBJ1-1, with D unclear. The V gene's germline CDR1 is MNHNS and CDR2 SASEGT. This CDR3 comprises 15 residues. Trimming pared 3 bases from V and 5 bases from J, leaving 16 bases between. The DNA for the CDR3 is TGTGCCAGCAGTGAGTCGTACGGGATCGGTACTGAAGCTTTCTTT. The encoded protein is CASSESYGIGTEAFF.

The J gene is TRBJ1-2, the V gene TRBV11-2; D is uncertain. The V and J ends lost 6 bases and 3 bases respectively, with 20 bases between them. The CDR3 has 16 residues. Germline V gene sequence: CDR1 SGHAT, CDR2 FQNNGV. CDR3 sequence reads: CASSYASGGKHYGYTF. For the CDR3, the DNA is TGTGCCAGCAGTTATGCCTCAGGAGGGAAGCACTATGGCTACACCTTC.